The 9 T cell receptor beta chains presented below share a single source sample, sequenced in a study of blood T cell repertoires in COVID-19. Sequencing used immunoSEQ multiplex PCR; TCRdb keeps in-frame clones, though not all of them. The data hold 200,000 to 300,000 clones, with about four fifths observed a single time. The sample consisted of peripheral blood. Receptor source: a woman between 40 and 50 years old who had recovered from COVID-19.

The chain joins TRBV6-4 to TRBJ2-7; TRBD1 is a possible D gene (5 bases). V lost 2 bases and J lost 6, with 14 bases in between. Looked up from germline, CDR1 is MRHNA and CDR2 is SNTAGT. The CDR3 consists of 14 residues. CDR3 sequence: CASSDPTGLSEQYF. DNA for the CDR3: TGTGCCAGCAGTGACCCAACAGGATTGAGCGAGCAGTACTTC.

This rearrangement joins TRBV12-3 or TRBV12-4 to TRBJ1-5, with 7 positions matching TRBD1. The CDR3 consists of 13 residues. The J segment lost 5 bases and the V segment lost 6 bases, leaving 4 bases of the junction unmatched. CDR3 amino acids: CASSRTGDQPQHF. As DNA, the CDR3 is TGTGCCAGCAGCCGGACAGGCGATCAGCCCCAGCATTTT.

The gene calls are TRBV29-1 and TRBJ2-3; 9 nucleotides agree with TRBD2. The CDR3 loop spans 13 amino acids. Germline values: CDR1 SQVTM, CDR2 ANQGSEA. The CDR3 DNA reads TGCAGGCTGATGGGACTAGCACCGCATACGCAGTATTTT. It encodes CRLMGLAPHTQYF.

The J gene is TRBJ1-4, the V gene TRBV2, with no clear D. Trimming cost V 7 bases and J 8 bases, with 20 bases left between them. The CDR3 extends over 15 amino acids. CDR1 and CDR2 from the germline V gene are SNHLY and FYNNEI. Here the CDR3 reads CASTGVRLGGEKLFF. Here the CDR3 DNA reads TGTGCCAGCACCGGCGTCCGGCTAGGTGGCGAAAAACTGTTTTTT.

The chain recombines TRBV12-2 with TRBJ2-7; the table's D call, TRBD2, was not checked against the DNA. TRBV12-2 is deemed a pseudogene. The CDR3 has 22 amino acids. CDR3 protein: CASRLAERADGLAGRSSYEQYF. In DNA form, the CDR3 reads TGTGCAAGTCGCTTAGCGGAAAGGGCAGATGGACTAGCGGGGCGCAGCTCCTACGAGCAGTACTTC.

The rearrangement links TRBV25-1 to TRBJ2-7, with 9 bases aligning to TRBD1. CDR1 is MGHDK, CDR2 SYGVNS, per germline. This CDR3 is 17 amino acids long. V was clipped by 1 base and J by 2 bases; unmatched bases: 9. CDR3 bases: TGTGCCAGCAGTGAATGGCGCCGGGACAGGGCTACCTACGAGCAGTACTTC. Its translation is CASSEWRRDRATYEQYF.

The J gene is TRBJ1-1, the V gene TRBV11-1, with 7 bases aligning to TRBD1. The CDR3 covers 16 residues. Germline assignment: CDR1 SGHAT and CDR2 FQDESV (reference sequence). J was trimmed by 4 bases and V by 4 bases; bases with no gene match: 12. The CDR3 here is CASSWERGRGSTEAFF. CDR3 bases: TGTGCCAGCAGCTGGGAGAGGGGGCGAGGGAGCACTGAAGCTTTCTTT.

Worth noting for this clone: Distinct nucleotide sequences in the sample also encode this CDR3. The V gene is TRBV2, the J gene TRBJ1-6; D gene ambiguous. Trimming pared 2 bases from V and 7 bases from J, leaving 9 bases between. The germline CDR1 and CDR2 sequences are SNHLY and FYNNEI. The CDR3 runs to 14 residues. The DNA for the CDR3 is TGTGCCAGCAGTGAACGACTCACAAATTCACCCCTCCACTTT. Amino acids: CASSERLTNSPLHF.

This clone has more than one count but fewer than ten. This chain joins TRBV2 and TRBJ2-1; D call uncertain. V lost 6 bases, J lost 8 bases, and 8 bases lay in between. The germline gives CDR1 SNHLY, CDR2 FYNNEI. The CDR3 covers 11 residues. DNA of the CDR3: TGTGCCAGCAGCCCGAGTCATGAGCAGTTCTTC. Translation: CASSPSHEQFF.